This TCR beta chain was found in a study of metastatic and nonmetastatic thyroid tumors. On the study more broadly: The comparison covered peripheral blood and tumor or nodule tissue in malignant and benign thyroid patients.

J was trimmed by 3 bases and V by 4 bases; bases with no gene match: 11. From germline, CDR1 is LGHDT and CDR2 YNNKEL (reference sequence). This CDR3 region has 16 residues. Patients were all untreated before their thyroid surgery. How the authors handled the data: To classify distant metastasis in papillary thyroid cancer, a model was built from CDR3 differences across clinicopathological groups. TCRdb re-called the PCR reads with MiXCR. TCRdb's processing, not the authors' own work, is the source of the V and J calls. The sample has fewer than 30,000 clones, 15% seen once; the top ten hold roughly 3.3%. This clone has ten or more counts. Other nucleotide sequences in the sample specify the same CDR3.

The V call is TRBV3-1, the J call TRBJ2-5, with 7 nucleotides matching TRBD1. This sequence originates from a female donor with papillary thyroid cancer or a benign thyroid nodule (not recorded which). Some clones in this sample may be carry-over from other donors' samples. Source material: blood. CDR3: CASSLETGSSEETQYF. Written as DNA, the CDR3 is TGTGCCAGCAGCCTAGAGACAGGGAGCAGCGAAGAGACCCAGTACTTC.